The entry below describes one T cell receptor beta chain. The antigen is undetermined. Profiled with immunoSEQ multiplex PCR; TCRdb holds only in-frame clones, not every one. Of roughly 200,000 clones in the sample, about 81% were seen once. The data are from a study of cytomegalovirus exposure and HLA in healthy donors. Whole-study findings and limits: According to the study, approximately 150 TCR beta chains were cytomegalovirus-associated. Specificity of three CMV-associated chains for CMV antigens was verified in vitro.

The germline V gene encodes CDR1 MNHNS and CDR2 SASEGT. Trimming shortened V by 10 bases and J by 0 bases, and 13 bases separated the two germline ends. This CDR3 comprises 13 residues. The sequence was collected from a woman between 25 and 40 years old in good health and CMV-seronegative. V and J are TRBV6-1 and TRBJ2-7; D is uncertain. Sequenced: PBMCs. For the CDR3, the DNA is TGTGCCACCGCGGCCCCGAACTCCTACGAGCAGTACTTC. The encoded protein is CATAAPNSYEQYF.